This section outlines one TCR beta chain sequence together with its context. This clone was observed once. It has no known antigen specificity. No clone much larger than this one lies a single base away; base qualities are absent. V lost 0 bases and J lost 2 bases, and the count of bases not matched to a germline gene is 4. CDR1 and CDR2 are drawn from the germline V gene: SGDLS, YYNGEE. Spanning cysteine to phenylalanine, the CDR3 consists of 15 amino acids. Only the CDR3 portion is preserved as DNA: 45 bases, with reading frame beginning at the first base. These data originate in a study of control samples from healthy donors and cancer patients (dated by TCRdb to the early 2020s). The method was the immunoSEQ multiplex PCR assay. In TCRdb, the immuneACCESS table is reduced to in-frame sequences with V and J assigned. These tables do not hold every clone; where another copy was compared, an unresolved V gene accounts for under half, and the others remain unexplained. For this sample the table gives about 130,000 clones, of which more than 85% were detected only once. The leading ten clones occupy 8.6% of the sample.

Sequencing used blood. The TCR originated in a man aged 18 to 29 in good health. The chain employs TRBV9 and TRBJ2-5, with 7 bases matching TRBD2. The bases are TGTGCCAGCAGCGTAGACCGCGGGGGTCAAGAGACCCAGTACTTC. The translation is CASSVDRGGQETQYF. Reference TRBV9 and TRBJ2-5 proteins supply the regions before and after the CDR3; the full variable domain is: DSGVTQTPKHLITATGQRVTLRCSPRSGDLSVYWYQQSLDQGLQFLIQYYNGEERAKGNILERFSAQQFPDLHSELNLSSLELGDSALYFCASSVDRGGQETQYFGPGTRLLVL.